The rows below give T cell receptor beta chains drawn from one sample of a study of patients and donors after allogeneic stem cell transplantation. In TCRdb, the RT-PCR reads were re-called with MiXCR into one record per CDR3 protein. The sample yields some 880,000 distinct CDR3 sequences, approximately 18% seen once. Specimen: blood, either unsorted or a sorted T cell fraction (not recorded which). These receptor sequences come from a human donor who was either an allogeneic HSCT recipient or a stem cell or donor lymphocyte infusion donor (not recorded which). It is not recorded whose cells these are; they may come from a transplant donor. The CDR3 runs from the conserved cysteine through the conserved F or W. A D gene is named only where the DNA matches it firmly. Only part of the rows carry a size: once, few, many, or a class if the clone is expanded.

J	size	D	V	CDR3	DNA
TRBJ2-7	NA	NA	TRBV28	CASMDGSSYEQYF	TGTGCCAGCATGGACGGCAGCTCCTACGAGCAGTACTTC
TRBJ2-7	few	TRBD2	TRBV7-6	CASSLSSGSVYEQYF	TGTGCCAGCAGCTTATCTAGCGGGAGTGTCTACGAGCAGTACTTC
TRBJ2-3	many	TRBD2	TRBV10-3	CAIGTGGTDTQYF	TGTGCCATCGGGACGGGGGGTACAGATACGCAGTATTTT
TRBJ2-2	NA	NA	TRBV4-2	CASSQATDANTGELFF	TGTGCCAGCAGCCAAGCAACAGACGCGAACACCGGGGAGCTGTTTTTT
TRBJ1-2	few	NA	TRBV4-3	CASSQEGLYGYTF	TGCGCCAGCAGCCAAGAGGGACTCTATGGCTACACCTTC
TRBJ1-2	few	NA	TRBV6-1	CASSERQTYGYTF	TGTGCCAGCAGTGAACGGCAAACCTATGGCTACACCTTC
TRBJ2-3	few	NA	TRBV4-3	CASSFIGDTQYF	TGCGCCAGCAGCTTTATCGGGGATACGCAGTATTTT
TRBJ2-5	NA	TRBD2	TRBV6-5	CASSSSGGAAETQYF	TGTGCCAGCAGTTCTAGCGGGGGGGCCGCGGAGACCCAGTACTTC
TRBJ1-6	few	TRBD1	TRBV10-3	CAISDRTGSTLHF	TGTGCCATCAGTGATCGGACAGGTTCGACCCTCCACTTT
TRBJ2-1	few	TRBD1	TRBV27	CASSLKTGTGRYNEQFF	TGTGCCAGCAGTTTAAAGACCGGGACAGGGAGATACAATGAGCAGTTCTTC